These 21 T cell receptor beta chains came from one sample sequenced in a study of cytomegalovirus exposure and HLA in healthy donors. Both 60 Vbeta primers and 13 Jbeta primers went into the PCR. Method: immunoSEQ multiplex PCR; TCRdb's copy keeps in-frame clones and lacks some. The sample records roughly 100,000 clones, roughly three quarters being singletons. Sequencing input: PBMCs. The source is a male donor in good health and CMV-seronegative.

V and J are TRBV6-1 and TRBJ1-1; the D is unclear. Germline assignment: CDR1 MNHNS and CDR2 SASEGT. V was cut by 8 bases and J by 1 base, with 11 bases left in between. The CDR3 sequence is 13 residues long. The CDR3 nucleotides read TGTGCCAGCCCAAATGCTAAGAACACTGAAGCTTTCTTT. This gives the protein CASPNAKNTEAFF.

The rearrangement uses TRBV7-2 and TRBJ2-3, with D hard to call. The germline V gene has CDR1 SGHTA and CDR2 FQGNSA. Trimming stripped 1 base from V and 1 base from J, with 12 bases between. There are 16 residues in the CDR3. The CDR3 spells CASSLGLGIRTDTQYF. The CDR3 nucleotides read TGTGCCAGCAGCTTAGGGCTAGGAATACGCACAGATACGCAGTATTTT.

The V and J genes are TRBV6-5 and TRBJ1-4, with D possibly being TRBD1 (6 bases). This CDR3 comprises 14 residues. V was pared by 3 bases and J by 4 bases, with 9 bases between. In germline, CDR1 is MNHEY, CDR2 SVGAGI. This chain's CDR3 is CASSYGGSNEKLFF. CDR3 bases: TGTGCCAGCAGTTATGGGGGCAGTAATGAAAAACTGTTTTTT.

The V call is TRBV27, the J call TRBJ1-5; D may be TRBD1 (6 bases). The CDR3 sequence is 13 residues long. V lost 6 bases and J lost 6, with 12 bases in between. Germline CDR1 reads MNHEY; CDR2 reads SMNVEV (reference sequence). Written as DNA, the CDR3 is TGTGCCAGCAGCAGACAGGACCGTCAGCCCCAGCATTTT. It is translated as CASSRQDRQPQHF.

In this sample, this clone turned up once. This chain uses TRBV6-5 with TRBJ2-7; tentatively, D is TRBD2 (5 bases). Trimming stripped 6 bases from V and 4 bases from J, with 19 bases between. The CDR3 has 15 residues. Germline CDR1 and CDR2: MNHEY and SVGAGI. The CDR3 nucleotides read TGTGCCAGCAGCATAGGACTCACCGAGTCGTACGAGCAGTACTTC. It translates to CASSIGLTESYEQYF.

The V gene is TRBV9, the J gene TRBJ2-1, with unresolved D. The CDR3 covers 17 residues. V was cut by 4 bases and J by 0 bases, with 17 bases left in between. CDR1 SGDLS and CDR2 YYNGEE come from the germline V gene. CDR3 region: CASSTLDSSLSYNEQFF. CDR3 DNA: TGTGCCAGCAGCACCCTTGACTCCTCCCTCTCCTACAATGAGCAGTTCTTC. The variable domain in full, completed from reference TRBV9 and TRBJ2-1, reads DSGVTQTPKHLITATGQRVTLRCSPRSGDLSVYWYQQSLDQGLQFLIQYYNGEERAKGNILERFSAQQFPDLHSELNLSSLELGDSALYFCASSTLDSSLSYNEQFFGPGTRLTVL.

The rearrangement links TRBV28 to TRBJ1-5; weak D call: TRBD1 (5 bases). V was trimmed by 5 bases and J by 0 bases, leaving 14 bases between them. Germline CDR1 MDHEN, CDR2 SYDVKM. The length of the CDR3 is 16 residues. This CDR3 is CASSDGLGGSNQPQHF. The CDR3 bases are TGTGCCAGCAGTGATGGTCTGGGGGGTAGCAATCAGCCCCAGCATTTT.

This clone was seen repeatedly, ten times or more. Written as DNA, the CDR3 is TGTGCCAGCAGTTTGGCGTACAGGTACAATGAGCAGTTCTTC. Protein sequence: CASSLAYRYNEQFF. The rearrangement joins TRBV28 to TRBJ2-1; the D gene is possibly TRBD1 (5 bases). CDR3 length: 14 amino acids. Germline-derived CDR1 and CDR2 are MDHEN and SYDVKM. Trimming pared 3 bases from V and 4 bases from J, leaving 10 bases between.

The chain carries TRBV5-1 and TRBJ1-5, with 10 bases lining up with TRBD1. The V segment lost 0 bases and the J segment 7 bases; nucleotides outside the gene matches: 4. CDR3 length equals 15 residues. Germline lookup yields CDR1 SGHRS and CDR2 YFSETQ. The DNA for the CDR3 is TGCGCCAGCAGCTTGGAGACAGGGGGCCGCCAGCCCCAGCATTTT. Translating gives CASSLETGGRQPQHF.

The CDR3 region is CSVQAGRNTEAFF. The CDR3 nucleotides are TGCAGCGTTCAGGCAGGCCGTAACACTGAAGCTTTCTTT. This sequence joins TRBV29-1 and TRBJ1-1; D uncertain. CDR1 and CDR2 from the germline V gene are SQVTM and ANQGSEA. The CDR3 has 13 residues. Trimming removed 5 bases at V and 2 bases at J, with 12 bases between. Looking up the rest from reference TRBV29-1 and TRBJ1-1 gives the full variable domain: SAVISQKPSRDICQRGTSLTIQCQVDSQVTMMFWYRQQPGQSLTLIATANQGSEATYESGFVIDKFPISRPNLTFSTLTVSNMSPEDSSIYLCSVQAGRNTEAFFGQGTRLTVV.

This clone occurred a few times. V and J are TRBV9 and TRBJ2-7, with D perhaps TRBD1 (6 bases). The germline V gene has CDR1 SGDLS and CDR2 YYNGEE. The ends were cut back, 4 bases at V and 1 base at J, with 9 bases in the middle. The CDR3 consists of 13 residues. The CDR3 nucleotides read TGTGCCAGCAGCTTCGGACAGTCCTACGAGCAGTACTTC. It is translated as CASSFGQSYEQYF. The full variable domain, in which reference TRBV9 and TRBJ2-7 provide the parts outside the CDR3, is DSGVTQTPKHLITATGQRVTLRCSPRSGDLSVYWYQQSLDQGLQFLIQYYNGEERAKGNILERFSAQQFPDLHSELNLSSLELGDSALYFCASSFGQSYEQYFGPGTRLTVT.

This chain uses TRBV5-5 with TRBJ2-1; TRBD1 matches 7 bases. Germline trimming cut 4 bases from V and 4 bases from J; bases unmatched to any gene: 5. The germline V gene encodes CDR1 SGHKS and CDR2 YYEKEE (reference sequence). This CDR3 spans 14 amino acids. The CDR3 loop is CASSPGQEYNEQFF. The CDR3 DNA is TGTGCCAGCAGCCCCGGACAGGAGTACAATGAGCAGTTCTTC.

The chain joins TRBV5-1 to TRBJ2-5; TRBD1 aligns across 9 bases. The J segment lost 4 bases and the V segment lost 0 bases, leaving 10 bases of the junction unmatched. The CDR3 consists of 17 residues. Germline CDR1 is SGHRS and CDR2 is YFSETQ. The CDR3 DNA follows: TGCGCCAGCAGCTTGGGACAGGGGGTACAGTTCGGAGAGACCCAGTACTTC. This translates into CASSLGQGVQFGETQYF.

V usage is TRBV4-2 and J usage is TRBJ2-1; unclear D gene. With 0 bases removed from V and 4 bases from J, the gap between germline ends came to 10 bases. The CDR3 has 15 amino acids. The germline gives CDR1 LGHNA, CDR2 YNFKEQ. Here the CDR3 reads CASSQDRTRYNEQFF. Here the CDR3 DNA reads TGTGCCAGCAGCCAAGATCGAACCCGGTACAATGAGCAGTTCTTC.

V gene TRBV18 combines with J gene TRBJ2-5; 7 bases are shared with TRBD1. CDR1 is KGHSH and CDR2 is LQKENI in the germline V gene. The CDR3 length is 15 residues. V gave up 8 bases and J gave up 2 bases; unmatched junction bases: 11. CDR3 region: CASGQTGNGQETQYF. The DNA of the CDR3 is TGTGCCAGCGGACAGACAGGGAATGGACAAGAGACCCAGTACTTC.

About this clone: This CDR3 is also generated by other DNA sequences in the sample. This chain joins TRBV27 and TRBJ2-2, with D tentatively TRBD2 (6 bases). Trimming stripped 6 bases from V and 0 bases from J, with 11 bases between. The CDR3 loop spans 15 amino acids. CDR1 is MNHEY and CDR2 is SMNVEV in the germline V gene (reference sequence). CDR3 DNA sequence: TGTGCCAGCAGACGGGAGACGGCGAACACCGGGGAGCTGTTTTTT. Amino acid sequence: CASRRETANTGELFF.

The chain combines TRBV28 with TRBJ2-3, with no clear D. The CDR3 contains 15 residues. V lost 6 bases, J lost 3 bases, and 16 bases lay in between. Germline loops: CDR1 MDHEN, CDR2 SYDVKM. The CDR3 sequence: CASSTTRILTDTQYF. In DNA, the CDR3 is TGTGCCAGCAGCACCACGCGGATCTTGACAGATACGCAGTATTTT.

The rearrangement uses TRBV7-3 and TRBJ2-1; TRBD2 agrees at 8 bases. This CDR3 is 17 amino acids long. Germline assignment: CDR1 SGHTA and CDR2 FQGTGA. V shed 0 bases and J 2 bases; nucleotides not matched to a gene: 6. As DNA, the CDR3 is TGTGCCAGCAGCTTAACAAAACTAGCGGATACCTACAATGAGCAGTTCTTC. As protein: CASSLTKLADTYNEQFF.

In its sample, this clone was seen once. This chain connects TRBV4-3 to TRBJ2-5, with D possibly TRBD1 on 6 matching bases. The J call is in doubt because the DNA end fits TRBJ2-7 better. Germline assignment: CDR1 LGHNA and CDR2 YSLEER. This CDR3 region has 13 residues. For the CDR3, the DNA is TGCGCCAGCAGCCAAGATGTCAGGGGCGAGCAGTACTTC. Translating it yields CASSQDVRGEQYF.

Comments on this clone: The junction differs from germline at one of its ends, possibly a read error. Here the CDR3 reads CSSSYYMDEQYF. The CDR3 nucleotides read TGTTCCAGCAGCTACTATATGGACGAGCAGTACTTC. The chain joins TRBV7-9 to TRBJ2-7; D uncertain. The CDR3 extends over 12 amino acids. Germline CDR1 is SEHNR and CDR2 is FQNEAQ (reference sequence). Drawing the rest from reference TRBV7-9 and TRBJ2-7, the complete variable domain is DTGVSQNPRHKITKRGQNVTFRCDPISEHNRLYWYRQTLGQGPEFLTYFQNEAQLEKSRLLSDRFSAERPKGSFSTLEIQRTEQGDSAMYLCSSSYYMDEQYFGPGTRLTVT.

This clone was found a few times. The V call is TRBV15, the J call TRBJ2-5; a weak D match, TRBD1 (5 bases). Germline V gene data show CDR1 as LNHNV and CDR2 as YYDKDF (reference sequence). This CDR3 has 15 amino acids. V was clipped by 3 bases and J by 1 base, with 12 bases between them. In nucleotides, the CDR3 is TGTGCCACCAGCAGGCCCGGAACAGGCCAAGAGACCCAGTACTTC. This codes for CATSRPGTGQETQYF. The whole variable domain, remainder taken from reference TRBV15 and TRBJ2-5, is DAMVIQNPRYQVTQFGKPVTLSCSQTLNHNVMYWYQQKSSQAPKLLFHYYDKDFNNEADTPDNFQSRRPNTSFCFLDIRSPGLGDTAMYLCATSRPGTGQETQYFGPGTRLLVL.